The rows below give T cell receptor beta chains drawn from one sample of a study of blood T cell repertoires in COVID-19. Method: immunoSEQ multiplex PCR; TCRdb's copy keeps in-frame clones and lacks some. Among approximately 190,000 clones listed, around 80% were seen once. The sample consisted of peripheral blood. These receptors were taken from a human donor with acute or convalescent COVID-19. The donor label of this sample is uncertain. Each CDR3 is given with its conserved first and last residue. A D gene is named only where the DNA matches it firmly. Clone size is shown for a subset of rows, as once, few, many or a class of expanded clone.

TRBD2	15	TRBV3-1/TRBV3-2	TRBJ2-2	NA	TGTGCCAGCAGCCAAGCGGGACTACGGACCGGGGAGCTGTTTTTT	CASSQAGLRTGELFF
NA	15	TRBV19	TRBJ1-3	NA	TGTGCCAGTAGTATACGACAGAGCTCTGGAAACACCATATATTTT	CASSIRQSSGNTIYF
TRBD2	18	TRBV27	TRBJ2-3	NA	TGTGCCAGCAGTTTATGGGGACTAGCGGGAGGGAGCACAGATACGCAGTATTTT	CASSLWGLAGGSTDTQYF
TRBD1	15	TRBV6-6	TRBJ1-4	NA	TGTGCCAGCAGTACCCCGGGACAGGGTAATGAAAAACTGTTTTTT	CASSTPGQGNEKLFF
NA	14	TRBV19	TRBJ1-2	NA	TGTGCCAGTAGTAATACAGGGCCTAACTATGGCTACACCTTC	CASSNTGPNYGYTF
NA	17	TRBV27	TRBJ2-2	NA	TGTGCCAGCAGCAGAATATCCACGGGAGCGAACACCGGGGAGCTGTTTTTT	CASSRISTGANTGELFF
NA	15	TRBV24-1	TRBJ2-2	NA	TGTGCCACCCGAGGGTCAGGTGGAGGCACCGGGGAGCTGTTTTTT	CATRGSGGGTGELFF
TRBD1	14	TRBV7-2	TRBJ2-2	NA	TGTGCCAGCAGCTTAGGACAGGGCACCGGGGAGCTGTTTTTT	CASSLGQGTGELFF
NA	13	TRBV29-1	TRBJ1-1	once	TGCAGCGTGGTTGACAGTTGGGCCACTGAAGCTTTCTTT	CSVVDSWATEAFF
TRBD2	15	TRBV6-5	TRBJ2-3	NA	TGTGCCAGCACCCCGATGGGGCGGGAGTATGATACGCAGTATTTT	CASTPMGREYDTQYF
NA	14	TRBV6-5	TRBJ1-2	NA	TGTGCCAGCAGTTACTCGACTATAGGAGGGGGCTACACCTTC	CASSYSTIGGGYTF
TRBD2	15	TRBV5-5	TRBJ2-1	NA	TGTGCCAGCAGCCTTTGGGGCGGGAGCGGCAATGAGCAGTTCTTC	CASSLWGGSGNEQFF
NA	17	TRBV7-9	TRBJ2-1	NA	TGTGCCAGCAGCTCCCTGGGGGGAAAGAGGGTGAGGAATGAGCAGTTCTTC	CASSSLGGKRVRNEQFF
TRBD2	17	TRBV2	TRBJ2-6	NA	TGTGCCAGCAGTTTAGCGGGAGCCCTCTCTGGGGCCAACGTCCTGACTTTC	CASSLAGALSGANVLTF
TRBD2	15	TRBV11-2	TRBJ2-3	NA	TGTGCCAGCAGAGGGACTAGCGGTGACACAGATACGCAGTATTTT	CASRGTSGDTDTQYF
NA	12	TRBV5-6	TRBJ1-1	NA	TGTGCCAGCAGCTTGGACCGGGGTGAAGCTTTCTTT	CASSLDRGEAFF
NA	15	TRBV7-9	TRBJ2-3	NA	TGTGCCAGCAGCTTAGGTGGGACTGGCACAGATACGCAGTATTTT	CASSLGGTGTDTQYF
NA	15	TRBV5-6	TRBJ2-5	NA	TGTGCCAGCAGCTTGTACCTAGCGCCCCAAGAGACCCAGTACTTC	CASSLYLAPQETQYF
NA	15	TRBV6-5	TRBJ2-3	NA	TGTGCCAGCAGCTTAGTTGAAAAAGTCACAGATACGCAGTATTTT	CASSLVEKVTDTQYF
NA	13	TRBV12-3/TRBV12-4	TRBJ2-1	NA	TGTGCCAGCAGCCGACTAGCCTACAATGAGCAGTTCTTC	CASSRLAYNEQFF
NA	15	TRBV28	TRBJ1-2	NA	TGTGCCAGCACCCAAATGGGGGGAGGGCTCTATGGCTACACCTTC	CASTQMGGGLYGYTF
TRBD1	15	TRBV2	TRBJ2-4	few	TGTGCCAGCAGTGACAGGGGGTTCGGCAAAAACATTCAGTACTTC	CASSDRGFGKNIQYF
TRBD1	14	TRBV28	TRBJ1-5	few	TGTGCCAGCAGGGAACCGGGACAGGGACAGCCCCAGCATTTT	CASREPGQGQPQHF
NA	12	TRBV12-3/TRBV12-4	TRBJ2-5	few	TGTGCCAGCAGCTTAGCATCGGAGACCCAGTACTTC	CASSLASETQYF
NA	13	TRBV12-3/TRBV12-4	TRBJ2-5	NA	TGTGCCAGCAGTTTAGTAGGGGCAGAGACCCAGTACTTC	CASSLVGAETQYF
NA	14	TRBV29-1	TRBJ2-4	NA	TGCAGCGTTAGGGACTGGCTAGCCAAAAACATTCAGTACTTC	CSVRDWLAKNIQYF
NA	13	TRBV19	TRBJ1-1	few	TGTGCCAGTAGTTCCTCTCGGGGGACTGAAGCTTTCTTT	CASSSSRGTEAFF
TRBD2	15	TRBV3-1/TRBV3-2	TRBJ2-1	NA	TGTGCCAGCAGCCTACTAGCGGGAAGGTACAATGAGCAGTTCTTC	CASSLLAGRYNEQFF
TRBD2	16	TRBV5-4	TRBJ2-3	NA	TGTGCCAGCAGCTTGTTCGCGGGAGGAAACACAGATACGCAGTATTTT	CASSLFAGGNTDTQYF
NA	12	TRBV18	TRBJ2-7	NA	TGTGCCAGCTCACCGGCATCCTACGAGCAGTACTTC	CASSPASYEQYF
TRBD1	15	TRBV27	TRBJ1-1	once	TGTGCCAGCAGTTTATCGACAGGGGGCAAGGTTGAAGCTTTCTTT	CASSLSTGGKVEAFF
TRBD2	17	TRBV18	TRBJ2-6	NA	TGTGCCAGCTCACCACCCCCTAGCGGCTCTGGGGCCAACGTCCTGACTTTC	CASSPPPSGSGANVLTF
TRBD1	14	TRBV19	TRBJ1-1	NA	TGTGCCAGTAGTCCCTTGGACAGGTTCACTGAAGCTTTCTTT	CASSPLDRFTEAFF
TRBD1	13	TRBV29-1	TRBJ1-1	NA	TGCAGCGCTCGGACAGGGGGAATCGCTGAAGCTTTCTTT	CSARTGGIAEAFF
TRBD1	14	TRBV28	TRBJ2-4	NA	TGTGCCAGCACCCCCTCCGGGACAGGGAACATTCAGTACTTC	CASTPSGTGNIQYF
TRBD2	14	TRBV30	TRBJ2-5	NA	TGTGCCTGGAGTACGGGCGGGAGGCAGGAGACCCAGTACTTC	CAWSTGGRQETQYF
TRBD1	16	TRBV7-9	TRBJ1-6	NA	TGTGCCAGCAGCTACGCGGGGACAGGGATCAATTCACCCCTCCACTTT	CASSYAGTGINSPLHF
NA	13	TRBV19	TRBJ2-3	NA	TGTGCCAGTAGTTTCTCGGGGGCAGATACGCAGTATTTT	CASSFSGADTQYF
NA	14	TRBV18	TRBJ2-3	NA	TGTGCCAGCTCCGATACAACGGCGGTGGATACGCAGTATTTT	CASSDTTAVDTQYF
TRBD2	18	TRBV2	TRBJ2-1	NA	TGTGCCAGCAGTAAAAACCCCCCGACTAGCACGGCCTACAATGAGCAGTTCTTC	CASSKNPPTSTAYNEQFF
TRBD1	15	TRBV4-2	TRBJ2-7	NA	TGTGCCAGCAGCCAAGAGGGACAGGAGATTTACGAGCAGTACTTC	CASSQEGQEIYEQYF
TRBD2	15	TRBV7-7	TRBJ2-2	NA	TGTGCCAGCAGCCCCGCGAGCGGGAGTGCCGGGGAGCTGTTTTTT	CASSPASGSAGELFF
TRBD2	15	TRBV3-1/TRBV3-2	TRBJ2-5	once	TGTGCCAGCAGCCAAGTCGCTAGCGGGAGTAAGACCCAGTACTTC	CASSQVASGSKTQYF
NA	13	TRBV7-9	TRBJ2-2	few	TGTGCCAGCAGCTTAGCACGGGACGGGGAGCTGTTTTTT	CASSLARDGELFF
TRBD1	14	TRBV7-9	TRBJ1-2	NA	TGTGCCAGCAGCGGCCGCAGACAGGGTGACGGCTACACCTTC	CASSGRRQGDGYTF
TRBD2	18	TRBV2	TRBJ2-5	NA	TGTGCCAGCAGTGGAGTGAGTCTAGCGGGATTTGACCAAGAGACCCAGTACTTC	CASSGVSLAGFDQETQYF
NA	15	TRBV15	TRBJ2-2	NA	TGTGCCACCAGTAAGGAGGTAGCGAACACCGGGGAGCTGTTTTTT	CATSKEVANTGELFF
NA	17	TRBV3-1/TRBV3-2	TRBJ1-6	NA	TGTGCCAGCAGCCATCCATTACGAGGGACACGGTATTCACCCCTCCACTTT	CASSHPLRGTRYSPLHF
TRBD1	14	TRBV10-3	TRBJ2-2	NA	TGTGCCATCAGGCCGGGACAGGGAATCGGGGAGCTGTTTTTT	CAIRPGQGIGELFF
TRBD2	17	TRBV2	TRBJ2-7	NA	TGTGCCAGCAGTGGCCGTCCGAGGCTAGCGGCCTCCTACGAGCAGTACTTC	CASSGRPRLAASYEQYF
NA	13	TRBV5-1	TRBJ2-5	NA	TGCGCCAGCAGCTTAACAGCCCAAGAGACCCAGTACTTC	CASSLTAQETQYF
TRBD2	15	TRBV7-2	TRBJ2-2	NA	TGTGCCAGCAGCTTCGGCGGGAGTAGGACCGGGGAGCTGTTTTTT	CASSFGGSRTGELFF
TRBD2	15	TRBV30	TRBJ2-2	few	TGTGCCTGGAGTGCGGGAGGCCCCTGGGCCGGGGAGCTGTTTTTT	CAWSAGGPWAGELFF
TRBD2	15	TRBV4-1	TRBJ2-1	NA	TGCGCCAGCAGCGTGGGACTAGCGGGTGATAATGAGCAGTTCTTC	CASSVGLAGDNEQFF
NA	12	TRBV11-2	TRBJ1-1	NA	TGTGCCAGCAGCCCCCTTACATCTGAAGCTTTCTTT	CASSPLTSEAFF
TRBD1	14	TRBV7-9	TRBJ2-7	NA	TGTGCCAGCAGCACAACAGGGGGCGCGTACGAGCAGTACTTC	CASSTTGGAYEQYF
NA	15	TRBV5-1	TRBJ2-3	NA	TGCGCCAGCAGCACCGCCTTAGCTCCCACAGATACGCAGTATTTT	CASSTALAPTDTQYF
TRBD2	16	TRBV3-1/TRBV3-2	TRBJ2-1	NA	TGTGCCAGCAGCCCTTGGACTAGCGGGAGCGGTAATGAGCAGTTCTTC	CASSPWTSGSGNEQFF
NA	16	TRBV3-1/TRBV3-2	TRBJ2-5	NA	TGTGCCAGCAGCCAATCGAGAACCGGGGGCCAAGAGACCCAGTACTTC	CASSQSRTGGQETQYF
NA	16	TRBV4-2	TRBJ1-3	few	TGTGCCAGCAGCCAAGATGAAACGAGCTCTGGAAACACCATATATTTT	CASSQDETSSGNTIYF